The 9 T cell receptor beta chains in this list originate from one sample, sequenced in a study of blood T cell repertoires in COVID-19. Some clones are missing from TCRdb's copy, which holds only in-frame ones; the method was immunoSEQ multiplex PCR. Among a few hundred thousand clones listed, approximately 90% were seen once. The sequencing input was PBMCs or T cells enriched from blood (not recorded which). These receptors were taken from a woman aged 18-35 years who had recovered from COVID-19.

The V and J genes are TRBV5-4 and TRBJ2-1, with 11 positions matching TRBD2. From germline, CDR1 is SGHNT and CDR2 YYREEE (reference sequence). The CDR3 totals 15 residues. V dropped 4 bases and J dropped 4; count of bases not matched to a gene: 4. The CDR3 DNA reads as TGTGCCAGCAGCCCCCTAGCGGGGGGATACAATGAGCAGTTCTTC. Its protein is CASSPLAGGYNEQFF.

The chain couples TRBV11-1 to TRBJ2-1; 14 bases align to TRBD2. Trimming cost V 5 bases and J 12 bases; bases outside gene matches: 9. The CDR3 covers 15 residues. Germline V gene lookup returns CDR1 SGHAT and CDR2 FQDESV (reference sequence). The chain's CDR3 is CASSRSGLAGGSQFF. The DNA for the CDR3 is TGTGCCAGCAGCCGATCTGGACTAGCGGGGGGATCGCAGTTCTTC. Full variable domain (rest looked up from reference TRBV11-1 and TRBJ2-1): EAEVAQSPRYKITEKSQAVAFWCDPISGHATLYWYRQILGQGPELLVQFQDESVVDDSQLPKDRFSAERLKGVDSTLKIQPAELGDSAMYLCASSRSGLAGGSQFFGPGTRLTVL.

This CDR3 reads CACGTPSTDTQYF. The CDR3, as DNA: TGTGCCTGCGGCACCCCTAGCACAGATACGCAGTATTTT. J is TRBJ2-3 and V is TRBV19; D uncertain. CDR3 length: 13 residues. V lost 11 bases and J lost 0, with 12 bases in between. The germline V gene encodes CDR1 LNHDA and CDR2 SQIVND (reference sequence).

This chain links TRBV21-1 with TRBJ1-5; the D call in the table, TRBD1, was not verified against the DNA. TRBV21-1 is a pseudogene locus. The CDR3 sequence is 18 residues long. Here the CDR3 reads CASSPAEAGGYSNQPQHF. CDR3 coding DNA: TGTGCCAGCAGCCCCGCCGAGGCAGGGGGATATAGCAATCAGCCCCAGCATTTT.

This clone occurred a few times. The chain has TRBV19 and TRBJ1-2; D remains ambiguous. CDR1 is LNHDA and CDR2 is SQIVND in the germline V gene (reference sequence). Trimming cost V 1 base and J 6 bases, with 9 bases left between them. The CDR3 has 13 amino acids. The chain's CDR3 is CASSIAGIDGYTF. The CDR3 coding sequence is TGTGCCAGTAGTATAGCAGGCATCGATGGCTACACCTTC.

The chain uses TRBV4-1 and TRBJ2-3, with D possibly TRBD2 on 5 matching bases. Germline CDR1 and CDR2: MGHRA and YSYEKL. The CDR3 runs to 17 residues. Trimming shortened V by 1 base and J by 2 bases, and 16 bases separated the two germline ends. The DNA for the CDR3 is TGCGCCAGCAGCCAAGGAGGGTCTGCCAGCATCACAGATACGCAGTATTTT. Translated: CASSQGGSASITDTQYF.

This clone was picked up one time. This sequence joins TRBV23-1 and TRBJ1-1, with 8 bases lining up with TRBD1. TRBV23-1 is labeled an ORF, and its function is uncertain. V dropped 7 bases and J dropped 5; count of bases not matched to a gene: 12. This CDR3 has 15 residues. CDR3 region: CASTQTGDEKTEAFF. The CDR3 DNA sequence: TGCGCCAGCACCCAGACAGGGGATGAAAAAACTGAAGCTTTCTTT.

The J gene is TRBJ1-4, the V gene TRBV7-9; no reliable D call. Per germline, CDR1 SEHNR and CDR2 FQNEAQ (reference sequence). CDR3 length: 16 residues. V shed 5 bases and J shed 7 bases, with 20 bases lying between them. The CDR3, as DNA: TGTGCCAGCAGCCCGGGTTCGAGGTACGGCGGTGAAAAACTGTTTTTT. It codes for CASSPGSRYGGEKLFF.

V usage is TRBV9 and J usage is TRBJ1-1; TRBD1 might be the D (5 bases). The CDR3 extends over 15 amino acids. Germline CDR1 is SGDLS and CDR2 is YYNGEE. V was shortened by 0 bases and J by 0 bases, with 9 bases between the two germline ends. In DNA form, the CDR3 reads TGTGCCAGCAGCGTAGGGGTAGGGGTGAACACTGAAGCTTTCTTT. Amino acids: CASSVGVGVNTEAFF.